This TCR beta chain came from a study of T cell changes during pregnancy in multiple sclerosis (dated by TCRdb to about 2019). About the full investigation: The study examined how the T cell repertoire changed over the course of pregnancy in women with multiple sclerosis.

V loses 4 bases of germline sequence and J loses 4 bases, and the interval between the two ends is 14 bases. CDR1 and CDR2, per the germline V gene, are SGHDN and FVKESK. Spanning cysteine to phenylalanine, the CDR3 consists of 15 amino acids. The read is trimmed to its CDR3 DNA, 45 bases read in frame from base 1. Comments on this clone: Its antigen is not yet known. Per-nucleotide qualities are absent, and no much larger clonotype sits a single base away.

Library preparation employed the immunoSEQ multiplex PCR assay. TCRdb stores this immuneACCESS table with in-frame sequences only. Part of the clones is absent; in the studies checked, under half of the shortfall reflects unresolved V genes, and no reason is known for the rest. For this sample the table gives around 79,000 clones, of which about 93% were detected only once. The top ten hold 0.45% to 0.55% of the sample. The clonotype comes from a female donor with multiple sclerosis, enrolled in a pregnancy study. Recombination linked TRBV14 to TRBJ1-5, with TRBD1 tentatively as D gene (6 bases match). This specimen consisted of CD4+ T cells from peripheral blood mononuclear cells, obtained in the second trimester of pregnancy. The nucleotide sequence is given as TGTGCCAGCAGCCCCGGGGGGGCAGGGAATCAGCCCCAGCATTTT. Its translation is CASSPGGAGNQPQHF.